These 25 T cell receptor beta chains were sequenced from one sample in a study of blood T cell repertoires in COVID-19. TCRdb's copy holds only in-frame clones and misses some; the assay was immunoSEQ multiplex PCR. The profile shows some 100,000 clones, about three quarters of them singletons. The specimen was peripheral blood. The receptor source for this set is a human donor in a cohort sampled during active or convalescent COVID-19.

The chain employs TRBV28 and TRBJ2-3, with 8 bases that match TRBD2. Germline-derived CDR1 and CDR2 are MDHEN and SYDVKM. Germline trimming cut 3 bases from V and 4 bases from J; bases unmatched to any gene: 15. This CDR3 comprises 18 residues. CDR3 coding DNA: TGTGCCAGCAGTTTTCCCGGACTAGCCTTAGGACGCGCAGATACGCAGTATTTT. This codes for CASSFPGLALGRADTQYF.

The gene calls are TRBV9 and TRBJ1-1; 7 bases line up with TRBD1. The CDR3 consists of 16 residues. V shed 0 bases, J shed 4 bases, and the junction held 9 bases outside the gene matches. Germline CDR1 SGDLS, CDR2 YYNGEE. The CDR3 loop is CASSVGPRTGFTEAFF. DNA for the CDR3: TGTGCCAGCAGCGTAGGTCCTAGGACAGGATTCACTGAAGCTTTCTTT.

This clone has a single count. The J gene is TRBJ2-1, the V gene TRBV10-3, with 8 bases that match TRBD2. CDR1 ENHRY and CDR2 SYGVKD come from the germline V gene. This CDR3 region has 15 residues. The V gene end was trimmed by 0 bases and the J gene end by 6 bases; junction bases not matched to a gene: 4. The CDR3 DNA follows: TGTGCCATCAGTGAGTCACTAGCGGAGGTCAATGAGCAGTTCTTC. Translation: CAISESLAEVNEQFF.

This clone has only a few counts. The CDR3 DNA sequence: TGTGCCAGCAGCTTAATAGCGAACACTGAAGCTTTCTTT. This translates into CASSLIANTEAFF. The chain recombines TRBV11-2 with TRBJ1-1, with D unresolved. CDR3 length: 13 residues. Deletions cut 2 bases from V and 1 base from J, with 5 bases between. The germline V gene has CDR1 SGHAT and CDR2 FQNNGV.

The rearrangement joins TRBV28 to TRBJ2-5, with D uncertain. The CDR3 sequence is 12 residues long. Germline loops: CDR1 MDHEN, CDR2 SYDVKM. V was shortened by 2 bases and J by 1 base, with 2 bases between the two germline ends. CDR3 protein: CASSLLQETQYF. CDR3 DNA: TGTGCCAGCAGTTTACTCCAAGAGACCCAGTACTTC.

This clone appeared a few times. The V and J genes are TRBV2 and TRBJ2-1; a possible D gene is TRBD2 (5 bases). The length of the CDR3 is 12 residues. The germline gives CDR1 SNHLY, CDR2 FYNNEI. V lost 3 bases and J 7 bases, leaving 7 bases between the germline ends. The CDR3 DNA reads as TGTGCCAGCAGTGACTGGAGGAATGAGCAGTTCTTC. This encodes CASSDWRNEQFF. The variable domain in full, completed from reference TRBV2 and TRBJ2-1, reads EPEVTQTPSHQVTQMGQEVILRCVPISNHLYFYWYRQILGQKVEFLVSFYNNEISEKSEIFDDQFSVERPDGSNFTLKIRSTKLEDSAMYFCASSDWRNEQFFGPGTRLTVL.

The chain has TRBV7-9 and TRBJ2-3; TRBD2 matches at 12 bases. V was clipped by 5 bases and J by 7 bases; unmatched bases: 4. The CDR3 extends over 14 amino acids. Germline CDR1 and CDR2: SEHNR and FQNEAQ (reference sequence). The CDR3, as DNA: TGTGCCAGCAGCCCTCTAGCGGGAGGGAATACGCAGTATTTT. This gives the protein CASSPLAGGNTQYF.

The CDR3 loop reads CASSPRPQALNTEAFF. For the CDR3, the DNA is TGTGCCAGCTCACCACGGCCGCAGGCCTTGAACACTGAAGCTTTCTTT. The chain links TRBV18 to TRBJ1-1; D is ambiguous. This CDR3 is built from 16 residues. V lost 1 base and J lost 0, with 12 bases in between. Germline values: CDR1 KGHSH, CDR2 LQKENI.

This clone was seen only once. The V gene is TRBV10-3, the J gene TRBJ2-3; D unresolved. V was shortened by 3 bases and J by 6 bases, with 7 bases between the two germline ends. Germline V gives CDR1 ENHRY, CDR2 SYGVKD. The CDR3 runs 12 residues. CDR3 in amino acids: CAISDVLDTQYF. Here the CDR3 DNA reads TGTGCCATCAGTGACGTTTTGGATACGCAGTATTTT.

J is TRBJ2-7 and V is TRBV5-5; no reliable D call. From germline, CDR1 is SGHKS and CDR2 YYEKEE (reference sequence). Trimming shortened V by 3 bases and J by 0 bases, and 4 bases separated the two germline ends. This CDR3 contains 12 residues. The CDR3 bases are TGTGCCAGCAGCTCTCCCTCCTACGAGCAGTACTTC. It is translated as CASSSPSYEQYF.

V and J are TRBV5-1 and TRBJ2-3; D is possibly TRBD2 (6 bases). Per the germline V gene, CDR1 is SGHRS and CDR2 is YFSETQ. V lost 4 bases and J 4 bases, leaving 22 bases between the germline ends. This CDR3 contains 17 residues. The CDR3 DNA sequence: TGCGCCAGCAGCCACGGCGGGACTGGGACGTCCGCAGATACGCAGTATTTT. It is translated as CASSHGGTGTSADTQYF.

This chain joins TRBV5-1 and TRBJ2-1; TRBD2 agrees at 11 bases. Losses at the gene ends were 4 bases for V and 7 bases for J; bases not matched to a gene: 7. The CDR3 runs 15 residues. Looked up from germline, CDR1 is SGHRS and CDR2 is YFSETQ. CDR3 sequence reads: CASSHTSGGKNEQFF. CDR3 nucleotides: TGCGCCAGCAGCCACACTAGCGGGGGCAAAAATGAGCAGTTCTTC. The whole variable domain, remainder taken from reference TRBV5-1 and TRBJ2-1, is KAGVTQTPRYLIKTRGQQVTLSCSPISGHRSVSWYQQTPGQGLQFLFEYFSETQRNKGNFPGRFSGRQFSNSRSEMNVSTLELGDSALYLCASSHTSGGKNEQFFGPGTRLTVL.

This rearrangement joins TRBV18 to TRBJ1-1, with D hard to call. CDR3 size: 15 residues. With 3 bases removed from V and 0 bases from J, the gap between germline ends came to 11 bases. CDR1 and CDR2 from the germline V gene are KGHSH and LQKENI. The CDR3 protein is CASSPLDSMNTEAFF. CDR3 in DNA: TGTGCCAGCTCACCGCTAGATAGCATGAACACTGAAGCTTTCTTT.

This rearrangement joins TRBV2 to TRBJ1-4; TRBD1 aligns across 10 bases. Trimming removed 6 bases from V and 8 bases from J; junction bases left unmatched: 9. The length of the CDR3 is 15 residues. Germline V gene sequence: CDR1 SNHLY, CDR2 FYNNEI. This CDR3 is CASSAGTGVKEKLFF. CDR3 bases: TGTGCCAGCAGCGCCGGGACAGGGGTGAAGGAAAAACTGTTTTTT. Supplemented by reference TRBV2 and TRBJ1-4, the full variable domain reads EPEVTQTPSHQVTQMGQEVILRCVPISNHLYFYWYRQILGQKVEFLVSFYNNEISEKSEIFDDQFSVERPDGSNFTLKIRSTKLEDSAMYFCASSAGTGVKEKLFFGSGTQLSVL.

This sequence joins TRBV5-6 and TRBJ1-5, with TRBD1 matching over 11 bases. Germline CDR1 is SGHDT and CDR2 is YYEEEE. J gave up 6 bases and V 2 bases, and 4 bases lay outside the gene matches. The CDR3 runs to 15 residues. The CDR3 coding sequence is TGTGCCAGCAGCTTTACCGGGACAGGGGGTCAGCCCCAGCATTTT. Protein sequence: CASSFTGTGGQPQHF.

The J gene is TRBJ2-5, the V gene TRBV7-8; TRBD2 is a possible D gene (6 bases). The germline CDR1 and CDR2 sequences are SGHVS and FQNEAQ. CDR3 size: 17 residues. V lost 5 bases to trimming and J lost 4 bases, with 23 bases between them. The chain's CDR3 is CASSTWDLRRRIETQYF. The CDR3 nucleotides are TGTGCCAGCAGCACCTGGGACTTACGAAGGAGGATAGAGACCCAGTACTTC.

Here the CDR3 DNA reads TGTGCCAGCAGCCTAGTAACAGGGAACAGGAAAAAACTGTTTTTT. Protein product: CASSLVTGNRKKLFF. V and J are TRBV3-1 (or the pseudogene TRBV3-2) and TRBJ1-4; possible D gene TRBD1, 6 bases. Germline lookup yields CDR1 LGHDT and CDR2 YNNKEL (reference sequence). Trimming pared 4 bases from V and 9 bases from J, leaving 18 bases between. The CDR3 extends over 15 amino acids.

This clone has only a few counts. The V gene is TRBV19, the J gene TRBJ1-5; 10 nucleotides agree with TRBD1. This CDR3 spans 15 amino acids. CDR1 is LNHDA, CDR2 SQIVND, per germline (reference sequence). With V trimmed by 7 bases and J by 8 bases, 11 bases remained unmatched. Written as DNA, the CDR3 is TGTGCCAGTACCCGGACAGGGGGAGATAGGAAGCCCCAGCATTTT. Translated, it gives CASTRTGGDRKPQHF.

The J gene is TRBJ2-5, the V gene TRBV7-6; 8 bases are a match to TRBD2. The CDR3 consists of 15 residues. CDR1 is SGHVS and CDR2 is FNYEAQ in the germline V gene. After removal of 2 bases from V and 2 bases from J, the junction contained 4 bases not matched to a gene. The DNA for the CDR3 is TGTGCCAGCAGCTTACTCGGGGGGGGGCAAGAGACCCAGTACTTC. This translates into CASSLLGGGQETQYF.

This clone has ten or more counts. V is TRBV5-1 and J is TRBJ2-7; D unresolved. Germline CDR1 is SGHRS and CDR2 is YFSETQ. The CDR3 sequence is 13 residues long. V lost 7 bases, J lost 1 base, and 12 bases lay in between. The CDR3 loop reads CASRTVQSYEQYF. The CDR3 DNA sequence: TGCGCCAGCCGAACAGTGCAGTCCTACGAGCAGTACTTC. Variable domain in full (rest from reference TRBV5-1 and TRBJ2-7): KAGVTQTPRYLIKTRGQQVTLSCSPISGHRSVSWYQQTPGQGLQFLFEYFSETQRNKGNFPGRFSGRQFSNSRSEMNVSTLELGDSALYLCASRTVQSYEQYFGPGTRLTVT.

This chain's CDR3 is CASRDSGTSGSRQYF. The CDR3 DNA follows: TGTGCCAGCAGGGACTCCGGGACCAGCGGGAGTAGGCAGTACTTC. This chain joins TRBV11-2 and TRBJ2-7, with 8 bases identical to TRBD2. This CDR3 comprises 15 residues. V was pared by 6 bases and J by 9 bases, with 16 bases of the junction left unmatched. Germline CDR1 is SGHAT and CDR2 is FQNNGV.

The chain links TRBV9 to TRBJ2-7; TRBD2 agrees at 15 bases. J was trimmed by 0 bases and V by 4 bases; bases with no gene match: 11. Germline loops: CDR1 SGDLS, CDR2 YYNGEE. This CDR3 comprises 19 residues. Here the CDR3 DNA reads TGTGCCAGCAGCCTACTTCTTGGACTAGCGGGAGGGCCCTCCTACGAGCAGTACTTC. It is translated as CASSLLLGLAGGPSYEQYF.

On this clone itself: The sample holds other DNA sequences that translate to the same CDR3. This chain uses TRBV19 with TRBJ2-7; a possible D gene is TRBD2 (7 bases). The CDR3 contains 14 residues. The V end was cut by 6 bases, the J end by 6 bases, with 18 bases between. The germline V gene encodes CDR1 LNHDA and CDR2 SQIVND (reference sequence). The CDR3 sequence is CASRPGGQKSEQYF. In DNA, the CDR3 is TGTGCCAGTAGACCCGGGGGGCAAAAGAGCGAGCAGTACTTC. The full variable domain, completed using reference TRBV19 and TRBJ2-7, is DGGITQSPKYLFRKEGQNVTLSCEQNLNHDAMYWYRQDPGQGLRLIYYSQIVNDFQKGDIAEGYSVSREKKESFPLTVTSAQKNPTAFYLCASRPGGQKSEQYFGPGTRLTVT.

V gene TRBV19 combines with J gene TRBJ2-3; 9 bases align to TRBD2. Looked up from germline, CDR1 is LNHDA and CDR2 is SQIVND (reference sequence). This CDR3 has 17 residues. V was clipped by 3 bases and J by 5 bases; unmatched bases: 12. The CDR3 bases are TGTGCCAGTAGTATTGTTAGCGGGGGCCGAGGGAGAGATACGCAGTATTTT. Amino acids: CASSIVSGGRGRDTQYF.

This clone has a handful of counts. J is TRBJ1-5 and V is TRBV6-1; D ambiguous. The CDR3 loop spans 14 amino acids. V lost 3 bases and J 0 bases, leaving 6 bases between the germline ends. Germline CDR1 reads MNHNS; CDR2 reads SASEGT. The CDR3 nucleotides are TGTGCCAGCAGTGATGTAAATAGCAATCAGCCCCAGCATTTT. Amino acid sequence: CASSDVNSNQPQHF.